The entry below gives a single T cell receptor (beta chain) sequence along with its context. The antigen remains undetermined. The data belong to a study of identical twins. From the 5' RACE reads, TCRdb called clonotypes with MiXCR, one entry per CDR3 protein. The table lists approximately 550,000 distinct CDR3 sequences, around 24% of them singletons. CDR3 size: 16 residues. The J segment lost 5 bases and the V segment lost 7 bases, leaving 10 bases of the junction unmatched. Study-wide findings and caveats: Insertions ran lower in abundant cord blood beta clonotypes, though not in memory repertoires.

These sequences were also reported in another study, on yellow fever vaccine responses in identical twins.

This TCR was recovered from a woman under 30 in good health. The sample consisted of CD4+ T cells sorted from blood. This chain links TRBV12-3 or TRBV12-4 with TRBJ2-2, with 10 bases that match TRBD2. CDR3 sequence reads: CASTQGVAGGTGELFF. CDR3 nucleotides: TGTGCCAGCACTCAGGGAGTAGCGGGAGGTACCGGGGAGCTGTTTTTT.